At least ten counts were recorded for the clone carrying this T cell receptor beta chain. Its antigen remains unidentified. These data are taken from a study of regulatory T cells in long-lasting Graves disease. Study-level points and caveats: Gene preferences differed: TRBV28, TRBJ1-2, TRBJ2-5 in persistent cases. TCR diversity was lower in persistent than newly diagnosed Graves' disease.

Time point defined: persistent/refractory GD, antithyroid drugs over 5 years with positive TRAb. PBMC RNA was the source of the TCR library. Library construction for TCR beta used iRepertoire HTBI primers and Arm-PCR of CDR3 regions. TCRdb passed the multiplex PCR reads through MiXCR, listing each CDR3 protein once. This sample has 400,000 to 600,000 distinct CDR3 sequences, with 20% to 25% found just once. Trimming took 2 bases from V and 3 from J; bases not matched to a gene: 3. This CDR3 comprises 15 residues. From germline, CDR1 is SNHLY and CDR2 FYNNEI. The chain has TRBV2 and TRBJ2-5; TRBD2 matches at 10 bases. The starting material was peripheral blood mononuclear cells (PBMCs), obtained when the disease was refractory, from a patient treated with antithyroid drugs. The TCR originated in a female donor with Graves disease. For the CDR3, the DNA is TGTGCCAGCAGTGAAAGCGGGGGGGCGGAAGAGACCCAGTACTTC. Translating gives CASSESGGAEETQYF.